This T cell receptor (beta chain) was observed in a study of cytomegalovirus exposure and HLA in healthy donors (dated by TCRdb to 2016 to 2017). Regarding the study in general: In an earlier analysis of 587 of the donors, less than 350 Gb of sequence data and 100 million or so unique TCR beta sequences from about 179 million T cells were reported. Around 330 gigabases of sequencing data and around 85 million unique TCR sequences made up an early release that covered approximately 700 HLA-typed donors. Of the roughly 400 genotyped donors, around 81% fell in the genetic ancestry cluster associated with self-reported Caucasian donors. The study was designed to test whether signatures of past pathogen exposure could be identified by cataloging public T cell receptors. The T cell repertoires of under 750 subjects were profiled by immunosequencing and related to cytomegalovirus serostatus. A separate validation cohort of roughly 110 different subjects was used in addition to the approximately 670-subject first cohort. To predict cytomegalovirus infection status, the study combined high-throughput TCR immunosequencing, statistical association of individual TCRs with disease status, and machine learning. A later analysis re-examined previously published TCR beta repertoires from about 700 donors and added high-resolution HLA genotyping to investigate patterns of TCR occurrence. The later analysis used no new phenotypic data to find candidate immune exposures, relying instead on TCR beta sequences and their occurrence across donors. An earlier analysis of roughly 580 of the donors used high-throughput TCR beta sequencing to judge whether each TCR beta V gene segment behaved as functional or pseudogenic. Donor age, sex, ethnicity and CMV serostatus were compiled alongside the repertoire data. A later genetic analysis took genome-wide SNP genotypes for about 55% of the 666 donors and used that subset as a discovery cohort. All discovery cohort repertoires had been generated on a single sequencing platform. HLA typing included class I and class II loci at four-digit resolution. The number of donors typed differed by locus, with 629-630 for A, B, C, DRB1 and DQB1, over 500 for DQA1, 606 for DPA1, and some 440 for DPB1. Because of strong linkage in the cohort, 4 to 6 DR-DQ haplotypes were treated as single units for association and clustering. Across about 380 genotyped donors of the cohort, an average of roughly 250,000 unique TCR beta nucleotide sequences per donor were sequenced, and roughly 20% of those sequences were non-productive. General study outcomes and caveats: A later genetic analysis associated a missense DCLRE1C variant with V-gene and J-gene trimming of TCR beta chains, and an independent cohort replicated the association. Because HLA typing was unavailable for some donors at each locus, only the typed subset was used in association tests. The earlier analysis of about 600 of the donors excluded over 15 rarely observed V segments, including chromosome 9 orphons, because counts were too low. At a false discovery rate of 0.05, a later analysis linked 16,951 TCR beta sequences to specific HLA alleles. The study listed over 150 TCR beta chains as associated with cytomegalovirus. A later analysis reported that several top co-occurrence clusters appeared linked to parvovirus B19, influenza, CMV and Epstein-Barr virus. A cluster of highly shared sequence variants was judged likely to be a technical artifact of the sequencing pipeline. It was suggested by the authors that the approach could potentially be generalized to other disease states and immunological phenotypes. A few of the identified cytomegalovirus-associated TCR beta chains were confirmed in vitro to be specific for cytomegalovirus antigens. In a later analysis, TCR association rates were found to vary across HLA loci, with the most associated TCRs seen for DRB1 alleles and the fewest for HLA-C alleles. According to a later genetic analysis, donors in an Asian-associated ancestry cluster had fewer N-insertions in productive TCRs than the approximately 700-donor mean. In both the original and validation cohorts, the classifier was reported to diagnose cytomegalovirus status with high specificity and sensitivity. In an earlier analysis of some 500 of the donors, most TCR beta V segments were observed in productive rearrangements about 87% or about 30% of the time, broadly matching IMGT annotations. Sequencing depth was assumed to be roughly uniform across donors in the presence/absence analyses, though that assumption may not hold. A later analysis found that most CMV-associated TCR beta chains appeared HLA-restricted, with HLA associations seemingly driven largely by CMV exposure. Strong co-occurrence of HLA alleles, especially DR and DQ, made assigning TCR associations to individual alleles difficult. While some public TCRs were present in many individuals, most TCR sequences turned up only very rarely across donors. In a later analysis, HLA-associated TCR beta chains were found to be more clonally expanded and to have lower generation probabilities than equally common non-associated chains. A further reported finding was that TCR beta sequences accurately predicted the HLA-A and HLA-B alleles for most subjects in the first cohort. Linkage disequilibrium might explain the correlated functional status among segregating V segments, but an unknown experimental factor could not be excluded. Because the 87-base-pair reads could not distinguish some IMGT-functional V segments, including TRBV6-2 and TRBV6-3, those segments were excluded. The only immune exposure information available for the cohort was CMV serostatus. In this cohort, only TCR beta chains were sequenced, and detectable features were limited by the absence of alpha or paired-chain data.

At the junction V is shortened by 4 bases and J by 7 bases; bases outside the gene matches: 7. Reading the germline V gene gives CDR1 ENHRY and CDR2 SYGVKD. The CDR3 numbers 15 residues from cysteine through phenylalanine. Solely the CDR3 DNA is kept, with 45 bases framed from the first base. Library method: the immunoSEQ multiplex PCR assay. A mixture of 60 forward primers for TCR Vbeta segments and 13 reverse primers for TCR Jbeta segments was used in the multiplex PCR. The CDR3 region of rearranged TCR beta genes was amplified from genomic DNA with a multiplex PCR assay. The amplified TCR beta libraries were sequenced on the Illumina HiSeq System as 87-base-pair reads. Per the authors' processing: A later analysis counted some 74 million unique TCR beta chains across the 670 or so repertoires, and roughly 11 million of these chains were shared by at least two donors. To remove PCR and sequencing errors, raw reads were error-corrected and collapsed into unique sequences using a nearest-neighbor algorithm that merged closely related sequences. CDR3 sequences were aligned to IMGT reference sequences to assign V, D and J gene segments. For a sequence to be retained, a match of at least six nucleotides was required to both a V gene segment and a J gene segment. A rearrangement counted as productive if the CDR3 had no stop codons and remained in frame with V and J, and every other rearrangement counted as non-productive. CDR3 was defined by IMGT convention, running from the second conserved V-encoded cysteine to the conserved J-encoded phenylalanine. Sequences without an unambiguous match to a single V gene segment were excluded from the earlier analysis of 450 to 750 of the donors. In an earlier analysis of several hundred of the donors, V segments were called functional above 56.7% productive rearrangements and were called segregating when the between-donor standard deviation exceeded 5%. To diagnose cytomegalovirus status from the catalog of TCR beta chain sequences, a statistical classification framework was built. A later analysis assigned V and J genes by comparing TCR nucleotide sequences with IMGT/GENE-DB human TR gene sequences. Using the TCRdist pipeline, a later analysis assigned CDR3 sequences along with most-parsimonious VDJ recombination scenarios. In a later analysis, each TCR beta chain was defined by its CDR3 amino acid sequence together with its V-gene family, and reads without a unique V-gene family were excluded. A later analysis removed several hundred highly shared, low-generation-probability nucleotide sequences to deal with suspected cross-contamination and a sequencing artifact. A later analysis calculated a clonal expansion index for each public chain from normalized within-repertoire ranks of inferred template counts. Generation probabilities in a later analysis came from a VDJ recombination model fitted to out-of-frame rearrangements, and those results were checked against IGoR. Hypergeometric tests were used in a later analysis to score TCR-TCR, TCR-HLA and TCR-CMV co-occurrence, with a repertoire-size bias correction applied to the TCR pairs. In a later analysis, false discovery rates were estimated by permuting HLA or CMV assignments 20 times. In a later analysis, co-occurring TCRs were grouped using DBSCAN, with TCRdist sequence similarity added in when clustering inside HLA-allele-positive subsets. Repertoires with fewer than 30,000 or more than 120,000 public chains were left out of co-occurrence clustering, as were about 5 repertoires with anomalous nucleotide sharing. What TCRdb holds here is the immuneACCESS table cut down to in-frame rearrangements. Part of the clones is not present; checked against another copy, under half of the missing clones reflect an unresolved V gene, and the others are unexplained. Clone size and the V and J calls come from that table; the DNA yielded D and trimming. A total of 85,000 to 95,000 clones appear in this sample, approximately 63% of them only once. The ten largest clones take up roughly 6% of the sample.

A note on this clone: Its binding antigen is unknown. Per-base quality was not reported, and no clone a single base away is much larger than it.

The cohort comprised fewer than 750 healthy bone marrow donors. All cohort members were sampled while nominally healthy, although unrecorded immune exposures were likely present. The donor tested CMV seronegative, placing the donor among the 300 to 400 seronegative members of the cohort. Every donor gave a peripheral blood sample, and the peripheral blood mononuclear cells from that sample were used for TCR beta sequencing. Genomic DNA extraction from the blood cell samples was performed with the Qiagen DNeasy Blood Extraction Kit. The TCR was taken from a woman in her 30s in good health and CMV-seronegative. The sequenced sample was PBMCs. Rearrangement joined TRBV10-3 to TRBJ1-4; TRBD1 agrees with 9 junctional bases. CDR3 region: CAISGVTGGGEKLFF. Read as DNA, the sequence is TGTGCCATCAGTGGGGTGACAGGGGGAGGTGAAAAACTGTTTTTT.